This T cell receptor beta chain originates from a study of shared clonotypes between healthy human individuals. Comments on this clone: Other DNA sequences from this sample encode an identical CDR3 as well.

Trimming removed 3 bases at V and 4 bases at J, with 4 bases between. The germline gives CDR1 DFQATT, CDR2 SNEGSKA (reference sequence). The length of the CDR3 is 11 residues. Clones were read by immunoSEQ multiplex PCR, and TCRdb kept only the in-frame ones, dropping some. There are 490,000 or so clones in the sample; about 80% occur only once, and less than 15% lies in the top ten. This receptor was taken from a middle-aged woman in good health. Some clones in this sample may be carry-over from other donors' samples. This chain connects TRBV20-1 to TRBJ1-3; no firm D call. The sample comprised PBMCs. Here the CDR3 reads CSARVGNTIYF. The CDR3 region has the DNA TGCAGTGCTAGGGTAGGAAACACCATATATTTT.